This T cell receptor (beta chain) was sequenced in a study of T cells expressing NK-cell markers. About the study: HCMV seropositivity characterized most of the eight sequenced donors, and seronegativity one. Broader study findings: The CD3+CD56-NKG2C+ fraction of a few donors was also led by these clonotypes. The contribution of dominant NKG2C+ clonotypes to CD8+ T cells in about six donors was roughly 1.0-8%.

Germline V gene lookup returns CDR1 MNHEY and CDR2 SVGAGI. The CDR3 covers 17 residues. TCRdb re-called the 5' RACE reads, yielding one record per CDR3 amino acid sequence without DNA. The listing records 250,000 to 300,000 distinct CDR3 sequences. Turning to this clonotype: What it recognizes is unknown.

The TCR was taken from a man aged 18 to 29 in good health. This rearrangement joins TRBV6-5 to TRBJ2-3. Source material: blood T cells: a sorted CD56 or NKG2C T cell subset, CD4+ or CD8+ T cells, or bulk PBMC T cells (not recorded which). The CDR3 region is CASSYSSAVASTDTQYF.